This TCR beta chain came from a study of shared clonotypes between healthy human individuals (dated by TCRdb to the early 2020s). A note on the overall study: The cohort included a few men and a couple of women between 18 and 49 years of age. Per donor, three plates each were used for CD4 naive and CD4 memory, two for CD8 naive, and one for CD8 memory. The study deeply sequenced blood TCR repertoires of about 5 healthy adults to estimate repertoire size and the extent of clonotype sharing between individuals. To increase sequencing depth and limit assay-specific biases, TCR repertoire library preparation and sequencing were carried out by different laboratories using diverse techniques. Leukapheresis yielded between about 0.94 and 9 billion PBMCs per donor. Summary of the overall study and its limitations: Incomplete sequencing was indicated by rarefaction of sorted-subset datasets, despite the large sequencing depth. Larger estimated clonotype richness was generally found for naive subsets than for memory subsets. Compared with non-shared clonotypes, the clonotypes found in all four sorted-subset donors had higher generation probabilities. Because the study included only a small number of donors, the genetic and exposure-history diversity represented was limited. Based on pairwise subsampling, the degree of clonotype sharing among donors was expected to be affected by sequencing depth. Sampling was restricted to blood, and TCR repertoires in tissues likely differ from the TCR repertoires found in blood. Across a handful of donors, approximately 4.9% of naive CD4, 3% to 3.5% of naive CD8, roughly 2.2% of memory CD4, and under 0.45% of memory CD8 clonotypes were shared.

Cut back by 5 bases and 1 base, the V and J ends lie 11 bases apart. There are 14 amino acids in the CDR3, from cysteine to phenylalanine inclusive. Kept here is only the CDR3 DNA, which spans 42 bases and is read in frame from base 1. CDR1 and CDR2 are drawn from the germline V gene: SGHTA, FQGNSA. Using the deep immunoSEQ assay, multiplex PCR amplified TCR CDR3 regions from genomic DNA. Genomic DNA extracted from each cell subset was distributed evenly over all wells of several immunoSEQ 96-well plates, and each plate served as one replicate. Each replicate PCR for sorted subsets received about 0.2 ug genomic DNA, equal to about 30,000 T cell genomes. Purified libraries were quantified with a Qubit 3.0 fluorometer, sized on a Bioanalyzer 2100, and re-quantified with the KAPA Library Quantification kit. Every immunoSEQ 96-well plate was sequenced on a dedicated single-read 150-cycle Illumina NextSeq 550 flow cell. The authors' analysis ran thus. Because the immunoSEQ output included only junctional sequences and no quality scores, the filtering could not be the same as the filtering used for full-length reads. To assign V/J genes and CDR3, sequences were annotated against IMGT germline references using PyIR, a Python wrapper for IgBLAST v1.9. Reads were removed for weak V/J assignments (E-value above 1e-6), missing CDR3, stop codons, out-of-frame junctions, or ambiguous translated residues. V3J clonotypes were defined as sequences sharing an identical inferred V gene, J gene, and CDR3 amino acid sequence. Percentage overlap between repertoires was calculated by dividing the number of shared unique clonotypes by the size of the smaller repertoire. Richness of each repertoire was evaluated using RTK rarefaction, the Chao1 estimator, and Recon v2.1 estimates of unobserved clonotypes. For all TCRbeta clonotypes obtained by the gDNA method from a few donors, generation probabilities were computed with OLGA. TCRdb carries this immuneACCESS record with in-frame sequences only. Its versions omit some clonotypes, under half of them owing to an unresolved V gene in the studies checked, with the rest unexplained. The V and J calls and clone size were taken over from that table, and D and trimming were inferred from the DNA. This sample comprises about 800,000 clones, around 96% of them detected only once. About 0.22% of the sample is taken by the ten largest.

Notes on this clone: What this receptor recognizes is not known. Base qualities were left out, and no much larger clone turns up one base away.

CD8 naive samples were obtained by positive selection for CCR7 among CD45RO-negative cells, yielding a CD45RA+CCR7+ population from which TemRA cells were excluded. Donors were healthy HIV-negative adults with no recently reported acute infections or vaccinations. Every donor was a Caucasian adult residing in Nashville, Tennessee, USA. Blood was collected by leukapheresis, and PBMCs were isolated by Ficoll-Histopaque density gradient centrifugation and then cryopreserved in liquid nitrogen vapor phase. Analytical flow cytometry was used to check the purity and quantity of each magnetically sorted T cell population. Each sorted fraction had its genomic DNA isolated and then quantified by UV absorbance on a Nanodrop 2000c.

The origin of this receptor is a man between 25 and 39 years old in good health. Here the chain combines TRBV7-2 and TRBJ1-1; the D gene cannot be named for sure. The source material was naive CD8+ T cells sorted from blood. Sample cell subset or site, as interpreted from the label and publication: CD45RA+CCR7+. This receptor has the CDR3 CASSRGETNTEAFF. In nucleotide form, the sequence is TGTGCCAGCAGCCGAGGAGAGACGAACACTGAAGCTTTCTTT.